A single sample is the source of the 23 T cell receptor beta chains below, sequenced in a study of chemoradiotherapy in HPV16-positive cancers (dated 2022 in TCRdb). The method was the immunoSEQ multiplex PCR assay. TCRdb provides this immuneACCESS table in a form limited to in-frame rearrangements. Some clones are lacking; in checked studies, under half of them reflect an unresolved V gene, and why the rest are absent is not known. Across this sample there are under 70,000 clones, with more than 90% seen only once. The ten largest clones add up to more than 3% of the sample. The specimen was blood, collected from a patient who underwent chemoradiotherapy. The receptors come from a human donor with HPV-associated anogenital cancer.

The chain recombines TRBV30 with TRBJ2-2; possible D gene TRBD1, 6 bases. Germline V gene data show CDR1 as GTSNPN and CDR2 as SVGIG (reference sequence). Trimming stripped 2 bases from V and 4 bases from J, with 8 bases between. The CDR3 totals 13 residues. Here the CDR3 DNA reads TGTGCCTGGAGTTCGACAGGCACCGGGGAGCTGTTTTTT. The encoded protein is CAWSSTGTGELFF.

The chain uses TRBV6-5 and TRBJ2-2; 9 positions match TRBD1. V shed 7 bases and J 10 bases; nucleotides not matched to a gene: 10. CDR1 MNHEY and CDR2 SVGAGI come from the germline V gene. The length of the CDR3 is 14 residues. The DNA of the CDR3 is TGTGCCAGCAAAATGGGACAGGGAGGGGCGGAGCTGTTTTTT. It yields the protein CASKMGQGGAELFF.

The CDR3 coding sequence is TGTGCCAGCAGCTTAGGGGGGGGGCAGGCCTCCCCCGAGCAGTACTTC. Its translation: CASSLGGGQASPEQYF. The chain uses TRBV7-2 and TRBJ2-7; perhaps TRBD2 as D (7 bases). This CDR3 spans 16 amino acids. V was pared by 1 base and J by 6 bases, with 19 bases between. Germline V gene lookup returns CDR1 SGHTA and CDR2 FQGNSA.

The chain links TRBV4-1 to TRBJ1-2; D is perhaps TRBD1 (6 bases). The V end lost 0 bases, the J end lost 5 bases, and 10 bases lay between the germline ends. The CDR3 is made up of 14 amino acids. Germline CDR1 and CDR2: MGHRA and YSYEKL. The CDR3 region is CASSQDQGTYGYTF. In nucleotides, the CDR3 is TGCGCCAGCAGCCAAGATCAGGGGACGTATGGCTACACCTTC.

The chain has TRBV7-9 and TRBJ2-7; D might be TRBD1 or TRBD2, each matching 5 bases. V shed 3 bases and J shed 6 bases, with 15 bases lying between them. The CDR3 consists of 14 residues. The germline V gene has CDR1 SEHNR and CDR2 FQNEAQ (reference sequence). Here the CDR3 DNA reads TGTGCCAGCAGCTTTCAAGGGACCGCGGTCGAGCAGTACTTC. It yields the protein CASSFQGTAVEQYF.

The rearrangement joins TRBV4-3 to TRBJ1-2; D is perhaps TRBD1 (5 bases). Germline lookup yields CDR1 LGHNA and CDR2 YSLEER. The CDR3 covers 16 residues. The germline V and J ends were trimmed by 0 bases and 8 bases, with 19 bases remaining between them. CDR3 amino acids: CASSQDLGVRRRGYTF. The CDR3 bases are TGCGCCAGCAGCCAAGATTTGGGGGTCCGTCGTAGGGGCTACACCTTC.

The rearrangement uses TRBV19 and TRBJ1-2; D perhaps matches TRBD1 (6 bases). The length of the CDR3 is 18 residues. Germline CDR1 reads LNHDA; CDR2 reads SQIVND (reference sequence). V was shortened by 2 bases and J by 3 bases, with 22 bases between the two germline ends. The CDR3 loop is CASSIRPVEARQDYGYTF. The CDR3 DNA reads TGTGCCAGTAGTATAAGGCCAGTAGAGGCTCGACAGGACTATGGCTACACCTTC.

The J gene is TRBJ1-1, the V gene TRBV10-3, with 7 bases lining up with TRBD1. Trimming removed 4 bases from V and 7 bases from J; junction bases left unmatched: 12. The CDR3 consists of 15 residues. Germline V gives CDR1 ENHRY, CDR2 SYGVKD. In DNA, the CDR3 is TGTGCCATCAGTGGGGCCACAGGGGTGGGGAGTGAAGCTTTCTTT. This gives the protein CAISGATGVGSEAFF.

This chain links TRBV7-8 with TRBJ1-1; no definite D call. This CDR3 region has 14 residues. The V gene lost 2 bases and the J gene lost 6 bases, with 13 bases spanning the gap. Per germline, CDR1 SGHVS and CDR2 FQNEAQ. The CDR3 region has the DNA TGTGCCAGCAGCTTAAGTTGGCAGAGGGCTGAAGCTTTCTTT. This gives the protein CASSLSWQRAEAFF.

V usage is TRBV11-2 and J usage is TRBJ2-1; no definite D call. The V end lost 5 bases, the J end lost 7 bases, and 15 bases lay between the germline ends. The CDR3 covers 14 residues. Germline CDR1 is SGHAT and CDR2 is FQNNGV. CDR3 amino acids: CASSRPLRQNEQFF. The CDR3 DNA reads as TGTGCCAGCAGCCGCCCCTTACGCCAAAATGAGCAGTTCTTC.

V and J are TRBV4-1 and TRBJ2-2; a possible D gene is TRBD1 (7 bases). Trimming took off 5 bases at V and 7 bases at J, with 11 bases between the two ends. Germline loops: CDR1 MGHRA, CDR2 YSYEKL. There are 13 residues in the CDR3. CDR3 DNA: TGCGCCAGCAGCGTCAGGGGGGTCGGGGAGCTGTTTTTT. It encodes CASSVRGVGELFF.

The J gene is TRBJ2-7, the V gene TRBV5-1; D gene unclear. Trimming stripped 5 bases from V and 5 bases from J, with 17 bases between. Germline assignment: CDR1 SGHRS and CDR2 YFSETQ. The CDR3 contains 14 residues. CDR3 sequence reads: CASSQYRQSDEQYF. In nucleotides, the CDR3 is TGCGCCAGCAGTCAGTATAGGCAATCGGACGAGCAGTACTTC.

The J gene is TRBJ1-4, the V gene TRBV5-6; D not resolved. V shed 4 bases and J shed 7 bases, with 11 bases lying between them. The CDR3 is made up of 13 amino acids. In germline, CDR1 is SGHDT, CDR2 YYEEEE. CDR3 amino acids: CASSPNPLEKLFF. The CDR3 coding sequence is TGTGCCAGCAGCCCAAATCCACTTGAAAAACTGTTTTTT.

This clone was observed a single time. The chain couples TRBV2 to TRBJ1-6; tentative D call: TRBD1 (6 bases). Germline V lookup: CDR1 SNHLY, CDR2 FYNNEI. The CDR3 runs 14 residues. V was shortened by 10 bases and J by 9 bases, with 19 bases between the two germline ends. The CDR3 loop reads CAITMGAVGSPLHF. The CDR3 coding sequence is TGTGCCATCACAATGGGGGCAGTTGGTTCACCCCTCCACTTT.

The chain recombines TRBV19 with TRBJ1-4; D may be TRBD1 (5 bases). From germline, CDR1 is LNHDA and CDR2 SQIVND (reference sequence). Trimming cost V 5 bases and J 5 bases, with 12 bases left between them. CDR3 size: 14 residues. Written as DNA, the CDR3 is TGTGCCAGTAGTTCGCAGGGAATGAATGAAAAACTGTTTTTT. Its protein is CASSSQGMNEKLFF.

The J gene is TRBJ2-4, the V gene TRBV27, with D hard to call. CDR3 length: 16 residues. CDR1 MNHEY and CDR2 SMNVEV come from the germline V gene (reference sequence). Trimming pared 6 bases from V and 9 bases from J, leaving 24 bases between. CDR3 DNA: TGTGCCAGCAGCCCCCTGGGCTCGTATGGGTTAGGCATTCAGTACTTC. As protein: CASSPLGSYGLGIQYF.

In its sample, this clone was seen once. V is TRBV4-2 and J is TRBJ2-1; D remains unclear. CDR1 is LGHNA and CDR2 is YNFKEQ in the germline V gene. V lost 2 bases to trimming and J lost 0 bases, with 11 bases between them. This CDR3 contains 16 residues. The CDR3 nucleotides are TGTGCCAGCAGCCAAAGTTTCGCCGGCTCCTACAATGAGCAGTTCTTC. This translates into CASSQSFAGSYNEQFF.

The V and J genes are TRBV29-1 and TRBJ2-5; perhaps TRBD2 as D (5 bases). Trimming took off 7 bases at V and 5 bases at J, with 14 bases between the two ends. This CDR3 is 12 amino acids long. CDR1 and CDR2 (germline): SQVTM, ANQGSEA. CDR3 in DNA: TGCAGCGCACCGGGGATCAAGGAGACCCAGTACTTC. Encoded protein: CSAPGIKETQYF.

This clone was seen more than once but under ten times. The chain couples TRBV9 to TRBJ2-5, with D perhaps TRBD1 (6 bases). V was shortened by 0 bases and J by 3 bases, with 6 bases between the two germline ends. The V gene's germline CDR1 is SGDLS and CDR2 YYNGEE. This CDR3 comprises 13 residues. As DNA, the CDR3 is TGTGCCAGCAGCGTAGGGACAGAAGAGACCCAGTACTTC. Translating it yields CASSVGTEETQYF.

The CDR3 is CASSVHRVQDTEAFF. CDR3 bases: TGTGCCAGCAGCGTTCACAGGGTTCAGGACACTGAAGCTTTCTTT. The chain uses TRBV9 and TRBJ1-1; D is possibly TRBD1 (6 bases). This CDR3 has 15 residues. Trimming shortened V by 2 bases and J by 3 bases, and 14 bases separated the two germline ends. Germline CDR1 SGDLS, CDR2 YYNGEE. Full variable domain (outside the CDR3, taken from reference TRBV9 and TRBJ1-1): DSGVTQTPKHLITATGQRVTLRCSPRSGDLSVYWYQQSLDQGLQFLIQYYNGEERAKGNILERFSAQQFPDLHSELNLSSLELGDSALYFCASSVHRVQDTEAFFGQGTRLTVV.

The V gene is TRBV5-1, the J gene TRBJ2-3; D may be TRBD1 (5 bases). Trimming cost V 4 bases and J 4 bases, with 28 bases left between them. Germline values: CDR1 SGHRS, CDR2 YFSETQ. The CDR3 has 19 residues. CDR3 sequence: CASSPVGVSGHRGADTQYF. The CDR3 coding sequence is TGCGCCAGCAGCCCGGTAGGGGTCTCGGGCCATCGAGGCGCAGATACGCAGTATTTT.

This clone turned up a few times. The chain has TRBV6-1 and TRBJ1-1; 8 bases fit TRBD1. V shed 7 bases and J 0 bases; nucleotides not matched to a gene: 7. Germline V lookup: CDR1 MNHNS, CDR2 SASEGT. The CDR3 consists of 15 residues. CDR3 sequence (DNA): TGTGCCAGCACTACGGACAGGGCAGTGAACACTGAAGCTTTCTTT. This encodes CASTTDRAVNTEAFF.

V usage is TRBV4-2 and J usage is TRBJ2-3; D is unresolved. CDR1 and CDR2 from the germline V gene are LGHNA and YNFKEQ. There are 12 residues in the CDR3. Trimming left V 5 bases short and J 2 bases short, with 5 bases between. Here the CDR3 reads CASSYLTDTQYF. In DNA, the CDR3 is TGTGCCAGCAGCTATCTCACAGATACGCAGTATTTT.